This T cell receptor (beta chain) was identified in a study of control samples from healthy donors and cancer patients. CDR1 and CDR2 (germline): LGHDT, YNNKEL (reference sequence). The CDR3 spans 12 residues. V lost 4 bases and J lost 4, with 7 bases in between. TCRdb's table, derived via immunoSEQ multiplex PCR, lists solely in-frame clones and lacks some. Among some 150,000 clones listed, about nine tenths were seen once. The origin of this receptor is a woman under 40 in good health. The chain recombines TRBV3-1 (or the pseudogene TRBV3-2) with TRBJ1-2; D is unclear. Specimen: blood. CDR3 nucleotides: TGTGCCAGCAGCCTATTGGGCTATGGCTACACCTTC. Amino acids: CASSLLGYGYTF.